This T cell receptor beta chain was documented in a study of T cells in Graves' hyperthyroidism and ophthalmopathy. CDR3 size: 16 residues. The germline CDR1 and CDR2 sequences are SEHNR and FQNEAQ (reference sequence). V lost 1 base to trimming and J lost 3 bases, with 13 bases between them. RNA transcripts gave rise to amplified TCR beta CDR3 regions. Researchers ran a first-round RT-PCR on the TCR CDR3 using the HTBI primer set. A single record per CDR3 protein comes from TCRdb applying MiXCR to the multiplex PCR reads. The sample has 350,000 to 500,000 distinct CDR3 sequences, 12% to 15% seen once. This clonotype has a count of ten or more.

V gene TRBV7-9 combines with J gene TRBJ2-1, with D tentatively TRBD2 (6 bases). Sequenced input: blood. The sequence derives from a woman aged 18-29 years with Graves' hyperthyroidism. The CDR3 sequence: CASSLGPGVGYNEQFF. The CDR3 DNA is TGTGCCAGCAGCTTAGGTCCGGGAGTAGGCTACAATGAGCAGTTCTTC.